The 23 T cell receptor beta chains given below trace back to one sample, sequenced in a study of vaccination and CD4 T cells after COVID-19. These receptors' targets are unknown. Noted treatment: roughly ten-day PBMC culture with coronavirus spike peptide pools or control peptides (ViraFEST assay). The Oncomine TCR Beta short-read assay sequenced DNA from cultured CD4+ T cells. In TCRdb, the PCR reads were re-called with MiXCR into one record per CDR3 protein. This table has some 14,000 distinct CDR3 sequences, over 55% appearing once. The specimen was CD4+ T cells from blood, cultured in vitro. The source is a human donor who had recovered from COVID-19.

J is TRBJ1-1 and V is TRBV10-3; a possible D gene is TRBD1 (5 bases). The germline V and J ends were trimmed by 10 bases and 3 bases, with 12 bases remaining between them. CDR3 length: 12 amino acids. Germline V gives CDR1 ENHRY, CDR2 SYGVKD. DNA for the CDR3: TGTGCCACCTCCTTCAGGGACACTGAAGCTTTCTTT. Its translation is CATSFRDTEAFF.

CDR3 residues: CASSFGGGYNQPQHF. CDR3 DNA: TGTGCCAGCAGTTTTGGGGGCGGCTATAATCAGCCCCAGCATTTT. The chain has TRBV27 and TRBJ1-5; weak D call: TRBD1 (6 bases). The CDR3 runs to 15 residues. CDR1 and CDR2 from the germline V gene are MNHEY and SMNVEV (reference sequence). V was clipped by 3 bases and J by 4 bases, with 13 bases between them.

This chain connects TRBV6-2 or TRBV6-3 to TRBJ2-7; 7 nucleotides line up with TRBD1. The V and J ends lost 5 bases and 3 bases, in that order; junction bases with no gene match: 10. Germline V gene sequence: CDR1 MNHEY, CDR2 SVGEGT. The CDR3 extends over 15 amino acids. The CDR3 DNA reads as TGTGCCAGCAGTACCGTTCGGGACAGTCTCTACGAGCAGTACTTC. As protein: CASSTVRDSLYEQYF.

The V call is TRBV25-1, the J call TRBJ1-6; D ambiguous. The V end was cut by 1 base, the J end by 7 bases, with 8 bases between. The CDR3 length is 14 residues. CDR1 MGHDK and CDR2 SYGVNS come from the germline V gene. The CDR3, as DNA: TGTGCCAGCAGTGAATCACCGGGGAATTCACCCCTCCACTTT. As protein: CASSESPGNSPLHF.

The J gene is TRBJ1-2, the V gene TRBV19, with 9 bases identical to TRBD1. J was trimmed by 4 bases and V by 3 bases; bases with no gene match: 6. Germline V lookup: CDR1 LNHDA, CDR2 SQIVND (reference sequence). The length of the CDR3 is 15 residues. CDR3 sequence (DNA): TGTGCCAGTAGTATGGGAACAGGGGGCTTCTATGGCTACACCTTC. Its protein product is CASSMGTGGFYGYTF.

The DNA for the CDR3 is TGTGCCAGCAGTGGGAACAGGGGAATTGGTGGGAGGGCCACAGATACGCAGTATTTT. Translated: CASSGNRGIGGRATDTQYF. The chain joins TRBV27 to TRBJ2-3; perhaps D is TRBD1 or TRBD2 (7 bases each). V was clipped by 5 bases and J by 2 bases, with 26 bases between them. Looked up from germline, CDR1 is MNHEY and CDR2 is SMNVEV (reference sequence). This CDR3 has 19 residues.

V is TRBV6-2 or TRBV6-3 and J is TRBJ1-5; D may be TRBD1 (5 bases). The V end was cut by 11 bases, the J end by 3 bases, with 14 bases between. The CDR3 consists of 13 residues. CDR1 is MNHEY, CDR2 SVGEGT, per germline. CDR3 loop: CAGGRIPNQPQHF. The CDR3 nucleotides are TGTGCCGGGGGAAGGATACCCAATCAGCCCCAGCATTTT.

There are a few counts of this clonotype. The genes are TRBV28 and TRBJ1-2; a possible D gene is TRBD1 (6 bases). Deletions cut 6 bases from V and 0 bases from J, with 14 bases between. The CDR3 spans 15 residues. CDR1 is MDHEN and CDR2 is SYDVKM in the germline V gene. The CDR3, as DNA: TGTGCCAGCAGGTTCGGGGGGCAAGCTAACTATGGCTACACCTTC. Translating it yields CASRFGGQANYGYTF.

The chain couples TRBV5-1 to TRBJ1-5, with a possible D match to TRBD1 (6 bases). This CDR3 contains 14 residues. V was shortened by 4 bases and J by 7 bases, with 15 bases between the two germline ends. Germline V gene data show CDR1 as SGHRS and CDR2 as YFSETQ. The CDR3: CASSHRPGVQPQHF. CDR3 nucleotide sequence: TGCGCCAGCAGCCACCGACCAGGGGTCCAGCCCCAGCATTTT.

This chain's CDR3 is CASSPRFGEEGTDTQYF. Here the CDR3 DNA reads TGTGCCAGCAGCCCACGGTTTGGGGAGGAGGGCACAGATACGCAGTATTTT. This chain uses TRBV5-6 with TRBJ2-3; maybe TRBD2 (6 bases). Germline CDR1 reads SGHDT; CDR2 reads YYEEEE. V was shortened by 4 bases and J by 1 base, with 19 bases between the two germline ends. The CDR3 runs to 17 residues.

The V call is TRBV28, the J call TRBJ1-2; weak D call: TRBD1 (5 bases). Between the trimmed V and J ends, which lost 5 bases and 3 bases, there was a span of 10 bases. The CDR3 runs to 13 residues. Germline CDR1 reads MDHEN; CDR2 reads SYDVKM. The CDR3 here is CASSIWDDYGYTF. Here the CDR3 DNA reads TGTGCCAGCAGTATTTGGGACGACTATGGCTACACCTTC.

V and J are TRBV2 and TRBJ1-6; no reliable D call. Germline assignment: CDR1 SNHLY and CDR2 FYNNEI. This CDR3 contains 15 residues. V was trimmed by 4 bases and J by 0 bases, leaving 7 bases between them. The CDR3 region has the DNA TGTGCCAGCAGTGTACTCCGCTCCTATAATTCACCCCTCCACTTT. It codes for CASSVLRSYNSPLHF.

CDR3 sequence reads: CASSYRVVGGTDTQYF. Written as DNA, the CDR3 is TGTGCCAGCAGTTACCGCGTGGTGGGGGGGACAGATACGCAGTATTTT. The V and J genes are TRBV6-5 and TRBJ2-3; TRBD2 aligns across 7 bases. The CDR3 extends over 16 amino acids. Trimming at V came to 2 bases and at J to 3 bases, leaving 8 bases not matched to a gene. CDR1 is MNHEY and CDR2 is SVGAGI in the germline V gene.

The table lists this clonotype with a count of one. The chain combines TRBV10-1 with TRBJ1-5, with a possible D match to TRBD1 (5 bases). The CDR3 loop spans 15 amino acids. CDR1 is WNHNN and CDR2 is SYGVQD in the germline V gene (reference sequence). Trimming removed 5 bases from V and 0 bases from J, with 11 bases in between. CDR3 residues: CASSQRDGSNQPQHF. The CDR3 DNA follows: TGCGCCAGCAGTCAACGGGACGGTAGCAATCAGCCCCAGCATTTT.

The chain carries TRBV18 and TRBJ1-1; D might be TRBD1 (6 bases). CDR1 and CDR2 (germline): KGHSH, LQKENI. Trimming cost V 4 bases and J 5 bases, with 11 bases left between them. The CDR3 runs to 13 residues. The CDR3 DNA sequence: TGTGCCAGCTCACAGGGGGGTATTACTGAAGCTTTCTTT. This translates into CASSQGGITEAFF.

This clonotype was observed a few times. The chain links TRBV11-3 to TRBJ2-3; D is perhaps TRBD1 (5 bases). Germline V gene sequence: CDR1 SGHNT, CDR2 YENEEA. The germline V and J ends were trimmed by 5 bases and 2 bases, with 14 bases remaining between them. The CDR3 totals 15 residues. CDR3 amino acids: CASSHGRAFTDTQYF. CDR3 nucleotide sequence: TGTGCCAGCAGCCATGGCAGGGCCTTCACAGATACGCAGTATTTT.

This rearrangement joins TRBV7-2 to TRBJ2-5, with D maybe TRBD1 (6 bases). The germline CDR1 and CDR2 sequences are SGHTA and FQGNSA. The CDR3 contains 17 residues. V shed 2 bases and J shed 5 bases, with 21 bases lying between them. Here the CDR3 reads CASSLRQGQAWRETQYF. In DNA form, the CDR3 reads TGTGCCAGCAGCTTAAGGCAGGGGCAAGCCTGGAGGGAGACCCAGTACTTC.

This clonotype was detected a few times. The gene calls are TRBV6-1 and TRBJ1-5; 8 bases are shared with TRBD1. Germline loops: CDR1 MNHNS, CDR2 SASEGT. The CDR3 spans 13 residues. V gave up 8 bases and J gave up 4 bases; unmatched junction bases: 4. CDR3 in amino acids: CASWTGINQPQHF. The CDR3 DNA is TGTGCCAGCTGGACAGGGATTAATCAGCCCCAGCATTTT.

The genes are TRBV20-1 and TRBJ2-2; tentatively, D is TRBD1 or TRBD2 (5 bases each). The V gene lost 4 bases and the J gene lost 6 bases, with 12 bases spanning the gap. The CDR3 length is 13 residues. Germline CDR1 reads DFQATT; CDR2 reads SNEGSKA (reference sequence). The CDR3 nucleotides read TGCAGTGCTACCGGGACGGTAGCCGGGGAGCTGTTTTTT. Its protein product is CSATGTVAGELFF.

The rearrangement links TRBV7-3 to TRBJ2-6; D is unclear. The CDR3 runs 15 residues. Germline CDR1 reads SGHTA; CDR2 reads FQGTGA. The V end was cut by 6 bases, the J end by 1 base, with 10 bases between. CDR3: CASRFIPSGANVLTF. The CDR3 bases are TGTGCCAGCAGATTTATACCATCTGGGGCCAACGTCCTGACTTTC. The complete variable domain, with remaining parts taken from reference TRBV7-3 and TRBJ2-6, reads GAGVSQTPSNKVTEKGKYVELRCDPISGHTALYWYRQSLGQGPEFLIYFQGTGAADDSGLPNDRFFAVRPEGSVSTLKIQRTERGDSAVYLCASRFIPSGANVLTFGAGSRLTVL.

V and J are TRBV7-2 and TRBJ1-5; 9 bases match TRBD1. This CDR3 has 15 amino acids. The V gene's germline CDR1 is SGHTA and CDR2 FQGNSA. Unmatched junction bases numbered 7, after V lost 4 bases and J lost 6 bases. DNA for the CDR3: TGTGCCAGCAGCTCTCACAGGGGGCAGGGTCAGCCCCAGCATTTT. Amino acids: CASSSHRGQGQPQHF.

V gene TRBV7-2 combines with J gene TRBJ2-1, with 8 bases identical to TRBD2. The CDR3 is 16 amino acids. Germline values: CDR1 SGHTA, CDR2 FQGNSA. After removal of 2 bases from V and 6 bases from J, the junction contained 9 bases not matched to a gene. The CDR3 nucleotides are TGTGCCAGCAGCTTACGGTGGCTCGGGAGGGCCAATGAGCAGTTCTTC. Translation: CASSLRWLGRANEQFF.

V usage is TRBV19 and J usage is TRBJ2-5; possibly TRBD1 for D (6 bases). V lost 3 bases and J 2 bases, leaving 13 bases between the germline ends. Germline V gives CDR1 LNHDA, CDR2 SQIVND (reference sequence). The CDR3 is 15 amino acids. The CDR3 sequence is CASSMGASVQETQYF. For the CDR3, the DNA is TGTGCCAGTAGTATGGGGGCCTCGGTACAAGAGACCCAGTACTTC.